This section outlines one T cell receptor beta chain sequence together with its context. Its antigen remains unknown. This record belongs to a study of cytomegalovirus exposure and HLA in healthy donors. General study findings and limits: Data from an earlier analysis indicated that most TCR beta V segments were productive either about 87% or about 30% of the time. Investigators reported over 150 TCR beta chains as tied to cytomegalovirus. Follow-up analysis later connected one missense variant in DCLRE1C with trimming of TCR beta V- and J-genes.

60 Vbeta and 13 Jbeta primers were used in PCR. Measured with immunoSEQ multiplex PCR; TCRdb has only the in-frame clones, and not every one. The sample has 200,000 or so clones; roughly nine tenths are singletons. Trimming took 4 bases from V and 0 from J; bases not matched to a gene: 6. This CDR3 has 16 amino acids. Germline CDR1 and CDR2: SGHAT and FQNNGV. In nominal health when sampled, donors likely had unrecorded immune exposures nonetheless. Sequenced input: PBMCs. This sequence joins TRBV11-2 and TRBJ2-3; 8 nucleotides agree with TRBD2. The TCR sequence derives from a girl under two years old in good health and CMV-seronegative. CDR3 coding DNA: TGTGCCAGCAGCTGGGAAGCTAGCGGGAGCACAGATACGCAGTATTTT. Its protein product is CASSWEASGSTDTQYF.